The 22 T cell receptor beta chains listed next were all sequenced from one sample in a study of cytomegalovirus exposure and HLA in healthy donors. The PCR was carried out with 60 Vbeta primers and 13 Jbeta primers. The method was immunoSEQ multiplex PCR; TCRdb's version includes in-frame clones alone and lacks a portion of them. The sample has roughly 170,000 clones, 80% seen once. The sample was PBMCs. Receptors originate from a man younger than 45 in good health and CMV-seropositive.

The chain employs TRBV7-2 and TRBJ2-2, with 9 bases identical to TRBD1. The CDR3 totals 15 residues. V was clipped by 4 bases and J by 3 bases; unmatched bases: 3. CDR1 and CDR2 (germline): SGHTA, FQGNSA. In DNA, the CDR3 is TGTGCCAGCAGCTCACAGGGGGCAGACACCGGGGAGCTGTTTTTT. Encoded protein: CASSSQGADTGELFF.

The chain carries TRBV29-1 and TRBJ1-1; D call uncertain. Germline V gene lookup returns CDR1 SQVTM and CDR2 ANQGSEA. V was cut by 6 bases and J by 1 base, with 15 bases left in between. CDR3 size: 14 residues. The CDR3: CSVRDTLTNTEAFF. The CDR3 DNA reads TGCAGCGTCCGAGACACCCTCACGAACACTGAAGCTTTCTTT.

The J gene is TRBJ2-2, the V gene TRBV10-3; the D is unclear. Germline CDR1 is ENHRY and CDR2 is SYGVKD. V was trimmed by 3 bases and J by 0 bases, leaving 8 bases between them. CDR3 length: 15 residues. CDR3 sequence reads: CAISDVSANTGELFF. In DNA, the CDR3 is TGTGCCATCAGTGACGTCAGTGCGAACACCGGGGAGCTGTTTTTT.

The chain has TRBV11-2 and TRBJ1-1; 7 bases match TRBD1. Trimming cost V 1 base and J 1 base; bases outside gene matches: 15. The CDR3 runs to 19 residues. CDR1 and CDR2 from the germline V gene are SGHAT and FQNNGV. CDR3 bases: TGTGCCAGCAGCTTAGTCTTCGGGACAGTTAATAACAGGAACACTGAAGCTTTCTTT. This translates into CASSLVFGTVNNRNTEAFF.

The gene calls are TRBV27 and TRBJ2-2; D may be TRBD2 (6 bases). CDR1 is MNHEY and CDR2 is SMNVEV in the germline V gene (reference sequence). The CDR3 is 14 amino acids. V was pared by 7 bases and J by 3 bases, with 12 bases between. DNA of the CDR3: TGTGCCAGCAAGGCTAGCGCGTACACCGGGGAGCTGTTTTTT. Protein: CASKASAYTGELFF.

The rearrangement joins TRBV5-5 to TRBJ1-1; a possible D gene is TRBD1 (6 bases). Germline CDR1 is SGHKS and CDR2 is YYEKEE (reference sequence). Trimming took 4 bases from V and 4 from J, leaving 14 bases between them. The CDR3 is made up of 14 amino acids. The CDR3 sequence is CASSPDRIRTEAFF. CDR3 DNA sequence: TGTGCCAGCAGCCCGGACAGAATACGCACTGAAGCTTTCTTT.

There are a few counts of this clone. V usage is TRBV4-2 and J usage is TRBJ2-1; D may be TRBD2 (5 bases). Trimming shortened V by 3 bases and J by 0 bases, and 9 bases separated the two germline ends. This CDR3 has 15 residues. Germline V gene sequence: CDR1 LGHNA, CDR2 YNFKEQ. DNA for the CDR3: TGTGCCAGCAGCCAGGGAGTAAGCTCCTACAATGAGCAGTTCTTC. This encodes CASSQGVSSYNEQFF.

This clone occurred once. V usage is TRBV6-1 and J usage is TRBJ1-4, with D possibly matching TRBD1 (5 bases). Germline CDR1 MNHNS, CDR2 SASEGT. This CDR3 contains 15 residues. The V end was cut by 4 bases, the J end by 11 bases, with 20 bases between. The CDR3 region is CASSVTTAPREKLFF. In nucleotides, the CDR3 is TGTGCCAGCAGTGTAACGACAGCACCCCGAGAGAAACTGTTTTTT.

The chain is built from TRBV7-3 and TRBJ1-1; TRBD1 might be the D (5 bases). The germline CDR1 and CDR2 sequences are SGHTA and FQGTGA. Trimming removed 5 bases at V and 2 bases at J, with 15 bases between. This CDR3 has 15 amino acids. CDR3 in amino acids: CASSPGPQGNTEAFF. Here the CDR3 DNA reads TGTGCCAGCAGCCCTGGTCCCCAGGGAAACACTGAAGCTTTCTTT.

This clone showed up just a few times. The chain carries TRBV28 and TRBJ1-6, with D possibly being TRBD1 (6 bases). V was trimmed by 10 bases and J by 10 bases, leaving 17 bases between them. The CDR3 spans 13 residues. Germline V gene sequence: CDR1 MDHEN, CDR2 SYDVKM. CDR3 DNA: TGTGCCACCTACAGGGTGGCACAGTCACCCCTCCACTTT. This sequence encodes CATYRVAQSPLHF.

The chain carries TRBV27 and TRBJ1-1, with D tentatively TRBD1 (5 bases). The CDR3 totals 13 residues. Trimming took 6 bases from V and 2 from J, leaving 10 bases between them. The germline V gene encodes CDR1 MNHEY and CDR2 SMNVEV (reference sequence). The CDR3 sequence is CASSTTANTEAFF. CDR3 bases: TGTGCCAGCAGCACGACAGCAAACACTGAAGCTTTCTTT.

Notes on this clone: One end of the junction varies from germline; a read error may be responsible. The gene calls are TRBV7-9 and TRBJ2-7, with unresolved D. Germline V lookup: CDR1 SEHNR, CDR2 FQNEAQ (reference sequence). CDR3 length: 13 amino acids. CDR3 nucleotides: TGTTCCAGCAGCACCCAAGCCTACTACGAGCAGTACTTC. This encodes CSSSTQAYYEQYF.

This clone has only a few counts. The chain recombines TRBV9 with TRBJ2-2, with 11 bases matching TRBD2. The CDR3 sequence is 15 residues long. The V segment lost 2 bases and the J segment 6 bases; nucleotides outside the gene matches: 3. Per the germline V gene, CDR1 is SGDLS and CDR2 is YYNGEE. This CDR3 is CASSVTSGGAGELFF. In DNA form, the CDR3 reads TGTGCCAGCAGCGTTACTAGCGGGGGAGCCGGGGAGCTGTTTTTT.

This clone was seen a handful of times. This chain joins TRBV7-9 and TRBJ1-2; 9 nucleotides agree with TRBD1. There are 16 residues in the CDR3. Trimming cost V 5 bases and J 1 base; bases outside gene matches: 8. CDR1 and CDR2 from the germline V gene are SEHNR and FQNEAQ (reference sequence). This chain's CDR3 is CASSITGGAGNYGYTF. The CDR3 DNA reads as TGTGCCAGCAGCATAACAGGGGGCGCGGGTAACTATGGCTACACCTTC.

The gene calls are TRBV19 and TRBJ1-1, with a weak D call TRBD1 (5 bases). The germline gives CDR1 LNHDA, CDR2 SQIVND (reference sequence). The CDR3 length is 14 residues. Trimming shortened V by 3 bases and J by 12 bases, and 20 bases separated the two germline ends. This chain's CDR3 is CASSIGGRWGEPFF. DNA of the CDR3: TGTGCCAGTAGTATCGGCGGACGTTGGGGGGAGCCTTTCTTT. The whole variable domain, filled in from reference TRBV19 and TRBJ1-1, reads DGGITQSPKYLFRKEGQNVTLSCEQNLNHDAMYWYRQDPGQGLRLIYYSQIVNDFQKGDIAEGYSVSREKKESFPLTVTSAQKNPTAFYLCASSIGGRWGEPFFGQGTRLTVV.

The chain has TRBV6-5 and TRBJ2-5, with D maybe TRBD1 (5 bases). This CDR3 is 15 amino acids long. The V and J ends lost 2 bases and 0 bases respectively, with 10 bases between them. Germline V gene lookup returns CDR1 MNHEY and CDR2 SVGAGI. The chain's CDR3 is CASSYDSSNQETQYF. DNA for the CDR3: TGTGCCAGCAGTTACGACAGCTCTAACCAAGAGACCCAGTACTTC.

This rearrangement joins TRBV29-1 to TRBJ1-4, with D uncertain. This CDR3 region has 11 residues. V dropped 7 bases and J dropped 7 bases, with 10 bases sitting between them. From germline, CDR1 is SQVTM and CDR2 ANQGSEA. CDR3 region: CSAETGEKLFF. CDR3 DNA: TGCAGCGCCGAGACTGGTGAAAAACTGTTTTTT. The full variable domain, with the rest looked up from reference TRBV29-1 and TRBJ1-4, is SAVISQKPSRDICQRGTSLTIQCQVDSQVTMMFWYRQQPGQSLTLIATANQGSEATYESGFVIDKFPISRPNLTFSTLTVSNMSPEDSSIYLCSAETGEKLFFGSGTQLSVL.

The chain carries TRBV19 and TRBJ1-1; 10 nucleotides match TRBD1. Losses at the gene ends were 5 bases for V and 2 bases for J; bases not matched to a gene: 5. This CDR3 has 15 residues. In germline, CDR1 is LNHDA, CDR2 SQIVND (reference sequence). The CDR3, as DNA: TGTGCCAGTAGTCCACGACAGGGGGCAAACACTGAAGCTTTCTTT. Amino acids: CASSPRQGANTEAFF. The full variable domain, completed using reference TRBV19 and TRBJ1-1, is DGGITQSPKYLFRKEGQNVTLSCEQNLNHDAMYWYRQDPGQGLRLIYYSQIVNDFQKGDIAEGYSVSREKKESFPLTVTSAQKNPTAFYLCASSPRQGANTEAFFGQGTRLTVV.

J is TRBJ2-5 and V is TRBV7-2; no clear D. The germline V gene has CDR1 SGHTA and CDR2 FQGNSA. The V gene lost 1 base and the J gene lost 1 base, with 13 bases spanning the gap. CDR3 size: 16 residues. Written as DNA, the CDR3 is TGTGCCAGCAGCTTAGACTCCCCCTTAGCCCAAGAGACCCAGTACTTC. Its translation: CASSLDSPLAQETQYF.

V usage is TRBV28 and J usage is TRBJ2-7; weak D call: TRBD2 (7 bases). Germline lookup yields CDR1 MDHEN and CDR2 SYDVKM. V dropped 6 bases and J dropped 2 bases, with 14 bases sitting between them. This CDR3 has 14 residues. The CDR3 reads CASRSMGGPYEQYF. The CDR3 bases are TGTGCCAGCAGATCTATGGGGGGGCCCTACGAGCAGTACTTC.

The chain links TRBV9 to TRBJ1-2; possible D gene TRBD1, 6 bases. Trimming shortened V by 5 bases and J by 4 bases, and 24 bases separated the two germline ends. Germline CDR1 reads SGDLS; CDR2 reads YYNGEE. This CDR3 is built from 17 residues. The CDR3 loop is CASSFRSDRLLPYGYTF. As DNA, the CDR3 is TGTGCCAGCAGTTTCCGGTCGGACAGACTACTTCCCTATGGCTACACCTTC. Full variable domain (rest looked up from reference TRBV9 and TRBJ1-2): DSGVTQTPKHLITATGQRVTLRCSPRSGDLSVYWYQQSLDQGLQFLIQYYNGEERAKGNILERFSAQQFPDLHSELNLSSLELGDSALYFCASSFRSDRLLPYGYTFGSGTRLTVV.

This chain joins TRBV5-4 and TRBJ2-1; 9 nucleotides align to TRBD1. Germline CDR1 SGHNT, CDR2 YYREEE (reference sequence). V dropped 3 bases and J dropped 5; count of bases not matched to a gene: 6. This CDR3 has 15 residues. CDR3 DNA sequence: TGTGCCAGCAGCTCTCTTGGGGACAGGGACAATGAGCAGTTCTTC. Translating it yields CASSSLGDRDNEQFF.